This entry features one T cell receptor (beta chain) sequence. This record belongs to a study of blood T cell repertoires in COVID-19. Study at large: The origin of the acute and convalescent COVID-19 samples was the United States, Italy and Spain.

The data were produced by immunoSEQ multiplex PCR, yet TCRdb's version contains in-frame clones alone and is incomplete. Of 200,000 to 300,000 clones listed, more than 75% are singletons. CDR3 size: 14 residues. CDR1 and CDR2 (germline): SGDLS, YYNGEE. Trimming left V 6 bases short and J 8 bases short, with 20 bases between. The receptor comes from a woman aged 55-70 years with COVID-19, enrolled during active disease. This chain links TRBV9 with TRBJ1-2; D perhaps matches TRBD1 (6 bases). Material: peripheral blood. CDR3 nucleotides: TGTGCCAGCACCCAGGACAGCCGTGTAGGGGGCTACACCTTC. The encoded protein is CASTQDSRVGGYTF.